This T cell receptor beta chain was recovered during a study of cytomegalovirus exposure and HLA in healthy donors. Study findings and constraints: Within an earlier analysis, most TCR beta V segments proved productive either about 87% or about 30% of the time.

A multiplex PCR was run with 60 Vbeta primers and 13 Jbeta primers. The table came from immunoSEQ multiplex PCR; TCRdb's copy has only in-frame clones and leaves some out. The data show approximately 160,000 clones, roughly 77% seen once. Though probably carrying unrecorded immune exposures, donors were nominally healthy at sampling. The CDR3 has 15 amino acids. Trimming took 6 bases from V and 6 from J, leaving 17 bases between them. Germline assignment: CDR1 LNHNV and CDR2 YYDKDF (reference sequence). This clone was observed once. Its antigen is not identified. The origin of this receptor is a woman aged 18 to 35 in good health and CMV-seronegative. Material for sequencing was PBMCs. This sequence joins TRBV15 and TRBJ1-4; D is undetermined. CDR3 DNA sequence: TGTGCCACCAGTGGGTGGAGGTCGCAGTATGAAAAACTGTTTTTT. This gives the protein CATSGWRSQYEKLFF.